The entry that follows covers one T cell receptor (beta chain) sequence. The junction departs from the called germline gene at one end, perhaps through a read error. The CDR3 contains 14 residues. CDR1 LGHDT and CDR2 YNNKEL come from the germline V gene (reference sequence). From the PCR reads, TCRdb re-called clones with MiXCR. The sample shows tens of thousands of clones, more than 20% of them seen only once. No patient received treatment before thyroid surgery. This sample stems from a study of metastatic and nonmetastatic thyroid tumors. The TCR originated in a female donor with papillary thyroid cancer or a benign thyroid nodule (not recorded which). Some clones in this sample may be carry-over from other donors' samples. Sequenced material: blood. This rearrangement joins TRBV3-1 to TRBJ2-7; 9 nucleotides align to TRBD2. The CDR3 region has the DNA TGTGCCAGCAGCCCTACTAGCGGGTCCTCCGAGCAGTACTTC. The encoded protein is CASSPTSGSSEQYF.